The present T cell receptor (beta chain) was sequenced within a study of OX40 agonist ivuxolimab in advanced cancers. The CDR3 has 13 amino acids. Germline CDR1 is LNHDA and CDR2 is SQIVND (reference sequence). The V and J ends lost 6 bases and 7 bases respectively, with 13 bases between them. Data came from immunoSEQ multiplex PCR; TCRdb stores just in-frame clones and leaves some out. In the table there are under 8,000 clones, approximately 85% of which are singletons. The input for sequencing was CD4+ or CD8+ T cells sorted from blood, taken in a trial of the OX40 agonist ivuxolimab. The genes are TRBV19 and TRBJ2-1; D might be TRBD1 (6 bases). The sequence came from an adult with an advanced solid tumor such as melanoma, head and neck, liver or kidney cancer. The CDR3, as DNA: TGTGCCAGTAGACAGGGTAAAGCGAATGAGCAGTTCTTC. It translates to CASRQGKANEQFF.